This TCR beta chain was obtained from a study of T cell responses to AZD1222 COVID-19 vaccine. Measured with immunoSEQ multiplex PCR; TCRdb has only the in-frame clones, and not every one. The table includes tens of thousands of clones, under 90% detected once. The V gene end was trimmed by 3 bases and the J gene end by 2 bases; junction bases not matched to a gene: 7. The germline gives CDR1 MNHEY, CDR2 SVGAGI. This CDR3 contains 15 residues. The sequence derives from an adult who received the AZD1222 COVID-19 vaccine. This chain uses TRBV6-5 with TRBJ2-7, with TRBD1 matching 7 bases. The sequencing here drew on peripheral blood, taken 28 days after the second AZD1222 dose. The CDR3 loop is CASSYGQAQAYEQYF. The CDR3 region has the DNA TGTGCCAGCAGTTATGGACAGGCCCAGGCCTACGAGCAGTACTTC.